The source of this T cell receptor beta chain is a study of CD8 T cells in ankylosing spondylitis. Study conclusions and caveats: There was reportedly significant enrichment of clones that were disease-linked in matched ankylosing spondylitis synovial fluid. A TCR beta motif of seven or eight highly homologous variants appeared characteristic of ankylosing spondylitis blood.

Of note for this clonotype: What it binds is not known.

Libraries of TCR beta came from quantitative 5'-RACE with molecular barcodes. TCRdb re-analysed the 5' RACE reads in MiXCR, keeping a single row per CDR3 protein. This repertoire shows roughly 150,000 distinct CDR3 sequences, around 32% found once; its top ten account for 6%. The junction had 11 bases not matched to a gene; V was cut back by 5 bases and J by 8 bases. Germline lookup yields CDR1 MNHNS and CDR2 SASEGT. The CDR3 covers 14 residues. The clonotype was recovered from a male donor with ankylosing spondylitis. The specimen was synovial fluid, either unsorted or a sorted T cell fraction (not recorded which). The chain employs TRBV6-1 and TRBJ1-1; 7 bases line up with TRBD1. CDR3 coding DNA: TGTGCCAGCAGTCTCCGACAGGGACTATGGGAAGCTTTCTTT. Its protein product is CASSLRQGLWEAFF.